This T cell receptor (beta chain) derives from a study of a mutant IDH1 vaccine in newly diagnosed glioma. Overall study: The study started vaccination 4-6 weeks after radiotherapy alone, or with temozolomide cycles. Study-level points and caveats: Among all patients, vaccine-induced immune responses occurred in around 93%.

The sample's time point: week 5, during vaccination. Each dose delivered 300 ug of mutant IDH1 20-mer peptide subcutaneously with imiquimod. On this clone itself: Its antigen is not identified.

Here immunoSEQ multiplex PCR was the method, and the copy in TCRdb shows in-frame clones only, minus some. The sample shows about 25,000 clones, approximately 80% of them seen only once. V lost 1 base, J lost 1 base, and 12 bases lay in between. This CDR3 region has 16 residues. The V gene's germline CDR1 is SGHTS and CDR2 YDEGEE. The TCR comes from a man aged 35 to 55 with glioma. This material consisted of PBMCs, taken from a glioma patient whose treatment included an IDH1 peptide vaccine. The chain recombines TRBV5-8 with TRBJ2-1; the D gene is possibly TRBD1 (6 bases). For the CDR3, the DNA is TGTGCCAGCAGCTTGTTCAGGGGTTCATCCTACAATGAGCAGTTCTTC. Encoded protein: CASSLFRGSSYNEQFF.